This T cell receptor beta chain was retrieved from a study of shared T cell receptors in the human thymus. CDR1 is MDHEN and CDR2 is SYDVKM in the germline V gene. V dropped 7 bases and J dropped 6; count of bases not matched to a gene: 5. This CDR3 has 12 amino acids. Here immunoSEQ multiplex PCR was the method, and the copy in TCRdb shows in-frame clones only, minus some. The sample carries about 660,000 clones, 88% recorded once. These records were also assigned to another study, of human thymus T cells.

The source of this sequence is a boy younger than two with a congenital heart defect. Specimen: thymocytes. This chain joins TRBV28 and TRBJ2-7; 8 bases agree with TRBD1. The CDR3 reads CASTPDRGEQYF. CDR3 in DNA: TGTGCCAGCACCCCCGACAGGGGCGAGCAGTACTTC.